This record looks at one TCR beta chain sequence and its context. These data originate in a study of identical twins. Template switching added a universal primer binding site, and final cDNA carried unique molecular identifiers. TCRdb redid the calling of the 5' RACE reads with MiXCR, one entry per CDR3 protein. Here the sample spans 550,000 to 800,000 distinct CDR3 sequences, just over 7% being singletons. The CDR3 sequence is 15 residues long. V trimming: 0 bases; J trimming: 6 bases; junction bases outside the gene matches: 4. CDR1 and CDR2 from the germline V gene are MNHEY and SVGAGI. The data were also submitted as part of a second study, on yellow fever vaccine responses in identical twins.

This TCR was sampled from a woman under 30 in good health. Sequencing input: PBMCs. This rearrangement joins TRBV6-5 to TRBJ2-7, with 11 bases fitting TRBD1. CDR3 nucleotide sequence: TGTGCCAGCAGTTACTCTAGGACAGGGGGCCTCGAGCAGTACTTC. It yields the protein CASSYSRTGGLEQYF.